This TCR beta chain emerged from a study of early T cells in non-severe SARS-CoV-2 infection (dated by TCRdb to about 2021). Background on the whole study: TCR sequencing used bulk RNA from unsorted whole blood, so alpha and beta chains could not be paired. Points the paper makes about the study in general: VDJdb matching was skewed toward anti-spike CD8 responses and likely underestimated virus-specific expansions by missing private and CD4 specificities.

The CDR3, cysteine through phenylalanine, is 14 amino acids long. The CDR3 DNA has 42 bases and is translated from base 1. As encoded in the germline V gene (reference sequence), CDR1 is GTSNPN while CDR2 is SVGIG. Trimming at the junction amounts to 3 bases on V and 3 bases on J, and the germline ends lie 14 bases apart. This clonotype was observed at least ten times. The clone's antigen remains unknown. No clone much larger than this one lies a single base away; base qualities are absent. The study was a case-control design nested within a healthcare worker cohort in London, UK, with weekly nasopharyngeal swab PCR tests and blood sampling. Between 23 and 31 March 2020, the week of the UK lockdown, healthcare workers were enrolled and then followed up weekly for as long as 16 weeks. Preparation of the library involved 5' RACE. The run used a NextSeq 500. The TCR library protocol attached unique molecular identifiers to individual cDNA molecules to correct for sequencing error and PCR bias. Sequencing covered both TCR alpha and beta chains, and within each sample the abundances of alpha and beta sequences were tightly co-correlated. The authors processed their data as follows. Decombinator V4 was used to annotate TCR sequences for V gene, J gene and CDR3. TCRs were defined as expanded if a significant change between any two time points was detected under a Poisson model with p below 0.0001. TCR abundances were normalised to the total number of TCRs sequenced in each sample and reported as counts per million. MAIT TCRs were defined by TRAV1-2 paired with TRAJ12, TRAJ20 or TRAJ33, and iNKT TCRs by TRAV10 paired with TRAJ18. VDJdb, accessed on 1 November 2021, was searched for TCRs annotated for CMV, EBV and SARS-CoV-2, and TCRs annotated for more than one antigen were excluded. TCRdb itself trimmed the public reads at Q25 with fastp, ran MiXCR and retained productive beta chains. Each CDR3 protein gets just one entry, which takes the most common genes and DNA from the rows behind it. TCRdb, not the original authors, processed these V and J calls. For this sample the table gives approximately 35,000 distinct CDR3 sequences, of which approximately 7% were detected only once. Under 5% of the sample lies in the top ten.

This clonotype was sampled from an adult who was a healthcare worker with PCR-confirmed SARS-CoV-2 infection or an uninfected control (not recorded which). Material for sequencing was whole blood. The sequence is built from TRBV30 and TRBJ1-1; perhaps TRBD1 is the D gene, with 5 bases matching. The base sequence is TGTGCCTGGAGGGGCGACAGCCGACACACTGAAGCTTTCTTT. This yields the protein CAWRGDSRHTEAFF.